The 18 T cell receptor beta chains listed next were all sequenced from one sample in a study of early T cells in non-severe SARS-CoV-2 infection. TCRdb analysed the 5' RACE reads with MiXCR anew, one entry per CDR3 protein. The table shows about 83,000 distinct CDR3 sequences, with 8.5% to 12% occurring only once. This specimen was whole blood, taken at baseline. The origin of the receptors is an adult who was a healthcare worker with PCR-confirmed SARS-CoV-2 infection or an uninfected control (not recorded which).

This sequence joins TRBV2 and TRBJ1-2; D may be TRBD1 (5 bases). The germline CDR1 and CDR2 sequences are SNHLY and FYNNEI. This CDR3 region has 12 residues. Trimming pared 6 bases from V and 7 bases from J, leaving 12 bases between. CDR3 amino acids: CASRGPTGGYTF. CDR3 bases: TGTGCCAGCAGGGGACCAACCGGTGGCTACACCTTC.

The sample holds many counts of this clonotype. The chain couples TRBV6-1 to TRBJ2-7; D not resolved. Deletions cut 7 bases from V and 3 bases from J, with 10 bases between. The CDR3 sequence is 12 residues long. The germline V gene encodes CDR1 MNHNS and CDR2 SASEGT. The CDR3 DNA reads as TGTGCCAGCAACCCCTGGGGCTACGAGCAGTACTTC. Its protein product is CASNPWGYEQYF.

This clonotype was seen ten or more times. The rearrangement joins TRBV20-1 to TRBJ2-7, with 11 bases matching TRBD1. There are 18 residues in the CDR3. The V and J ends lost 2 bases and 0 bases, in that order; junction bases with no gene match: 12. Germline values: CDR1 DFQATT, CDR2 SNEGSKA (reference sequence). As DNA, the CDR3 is TGCAGTGCTAGACCGGACAGGGGGCGCGACAAATTCTCCTACGAGCAGTACTTC. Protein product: CSARPDRGRDKFSYEQYF.

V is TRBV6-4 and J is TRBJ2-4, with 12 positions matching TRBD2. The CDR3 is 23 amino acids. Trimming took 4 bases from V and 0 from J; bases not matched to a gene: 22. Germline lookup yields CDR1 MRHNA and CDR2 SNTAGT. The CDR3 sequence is CASSVPTSGRKVPKKLAKNIQYF. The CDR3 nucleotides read TGTGCCAGCAGTGTCCCGACTAGCGGGAGAAAGGTTCCGAAGAAACTAGCCAAAAACATTCAGTACTTC.

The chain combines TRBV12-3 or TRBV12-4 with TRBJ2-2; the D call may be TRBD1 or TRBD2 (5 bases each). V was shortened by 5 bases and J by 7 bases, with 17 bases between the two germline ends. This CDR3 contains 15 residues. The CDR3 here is CASSPGPDLGGELFF. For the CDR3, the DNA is TGTGCCAGCAGTCCGGGACCAGACCTAGGCGGGGAGCTGTTTTTT.

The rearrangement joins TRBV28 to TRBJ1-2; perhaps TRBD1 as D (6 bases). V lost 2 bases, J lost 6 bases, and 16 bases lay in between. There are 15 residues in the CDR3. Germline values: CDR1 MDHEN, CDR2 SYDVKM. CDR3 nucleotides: TGTGCCAGCAGTTTACAGACAGGTCCAATGAATGGCTACACCTTC. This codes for CASSLQTGPMNGYTF.

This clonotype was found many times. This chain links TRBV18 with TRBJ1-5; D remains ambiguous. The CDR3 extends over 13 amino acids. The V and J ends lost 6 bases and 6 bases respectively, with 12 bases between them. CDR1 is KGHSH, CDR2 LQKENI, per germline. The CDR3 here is CASSRIFGQPQHF. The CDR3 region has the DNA TGTGCCAGCTCCCGAATATTCGGTCAGCCCCAGCATTTT.

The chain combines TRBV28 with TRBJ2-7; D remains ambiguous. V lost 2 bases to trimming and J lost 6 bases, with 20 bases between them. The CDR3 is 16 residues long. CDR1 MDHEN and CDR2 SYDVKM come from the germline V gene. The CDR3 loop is CASSLERSRPKSEQYF. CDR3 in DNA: TGTGCCAGCAGTTTAGAAAGGAGTAGGCCCAAAAGCGAGCAGTACTTC.

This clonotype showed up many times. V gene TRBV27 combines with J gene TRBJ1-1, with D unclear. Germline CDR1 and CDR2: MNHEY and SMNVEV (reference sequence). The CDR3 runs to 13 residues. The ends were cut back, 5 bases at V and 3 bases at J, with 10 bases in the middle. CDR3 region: CASSRVWDTEAFF. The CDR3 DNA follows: TGTGCCAGCAGTCGGGTCTGGGACACTGAAGCTTTCTTT.

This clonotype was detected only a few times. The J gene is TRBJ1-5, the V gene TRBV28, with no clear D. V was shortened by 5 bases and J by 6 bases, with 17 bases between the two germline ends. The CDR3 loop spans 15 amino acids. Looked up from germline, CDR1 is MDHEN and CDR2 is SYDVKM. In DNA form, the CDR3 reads TGTGCCAGCAGTCCTCTCGGGGTCCCCGGTCAGCCCCAGCATTTT. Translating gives CASSPLGVPGQPQHF. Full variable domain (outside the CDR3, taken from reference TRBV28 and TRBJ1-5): DVKVTQSSRYLVKRTGEKVFLECVQDMDHENMFWYRQDPGLGLRLIYFSYDVKMKEKGDIPEGYSVSREKKERFSLILESASTNQTSMYLCASSPLGVPGQPQHFGDGTRLSIL.

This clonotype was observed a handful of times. CDR3 in DNA: TGCAGTGCTCGACCGCCTTCTCGCTACGAGCAGTACTTC. This codes for CSARPPSRYEQYF. The V call is TRBV20-1, the J call TRBJ2-7; D remains unclear. The V gene lost 5 bases and the J gene lost 3 bases, with 14 bases spanning the gap. The CDR3 is 13 amino acids. Germline V gene data show CDR1 as DFQATT and CDR2 as SNEGSKA (reference sequence).

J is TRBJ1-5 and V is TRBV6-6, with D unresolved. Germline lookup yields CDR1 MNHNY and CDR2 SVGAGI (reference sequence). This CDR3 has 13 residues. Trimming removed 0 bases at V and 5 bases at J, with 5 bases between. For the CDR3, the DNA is TGTGCCAGCAGTTACTCGAGAGATCAGCCCCAGCATTTT. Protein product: CASSYSRDQPQHF.

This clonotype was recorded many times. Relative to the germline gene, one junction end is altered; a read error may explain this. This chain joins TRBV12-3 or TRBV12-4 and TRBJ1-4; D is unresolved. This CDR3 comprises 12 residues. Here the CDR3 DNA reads TGTGCCAGCAGCTTAGAGGGTGAAAAACTGTTTTTT. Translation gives CASSLEGEKLFF.

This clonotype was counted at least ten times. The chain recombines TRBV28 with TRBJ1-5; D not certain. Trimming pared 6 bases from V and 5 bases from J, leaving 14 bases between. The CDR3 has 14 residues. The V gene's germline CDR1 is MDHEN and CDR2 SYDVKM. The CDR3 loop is CASSSRSGYQPQHF. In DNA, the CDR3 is TGTGCCAGCAGCTCGAGATCGGGTTATCAGCCCCAGCATTTT.

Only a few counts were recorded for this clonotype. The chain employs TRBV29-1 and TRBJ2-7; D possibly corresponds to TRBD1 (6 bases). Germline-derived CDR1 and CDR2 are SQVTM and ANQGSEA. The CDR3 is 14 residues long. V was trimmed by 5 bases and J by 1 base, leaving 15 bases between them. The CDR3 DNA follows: TGCAGCGTTTCCTCGAACAGGGTTTCCTACGAGCAGTACTTC. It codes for CSVSSNRVSYEQYF.

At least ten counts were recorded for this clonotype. DNA of the CDR3: TGTGCCAGCAGTTTATATTGGACGGCCAATGAGCAGTTCTTC. Translated: CASSLYWTANEQFF. This chain uses TRBV27 with TRBJ2-1; no definite D call. V was cut by 1 base and J by 6 bases, with 10 bases left in between. This CDR3 spans 14 amino acids. Germline V CDR1 and CDR2: MNHEY, SMNVEV (reference sequence).

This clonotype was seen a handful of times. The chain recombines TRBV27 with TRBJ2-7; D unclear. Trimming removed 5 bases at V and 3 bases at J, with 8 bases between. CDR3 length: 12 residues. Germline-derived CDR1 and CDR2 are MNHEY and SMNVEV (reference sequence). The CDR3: CASSHVGYEQYF. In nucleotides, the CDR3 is TGTGCCAGCAGTCACGTGGGCTACGAGCAGTACTTC.

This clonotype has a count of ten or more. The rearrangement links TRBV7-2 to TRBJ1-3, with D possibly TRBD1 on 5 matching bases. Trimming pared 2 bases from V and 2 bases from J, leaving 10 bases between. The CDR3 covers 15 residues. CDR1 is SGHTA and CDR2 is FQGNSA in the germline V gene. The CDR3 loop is CASSLRRDPGNTIYF. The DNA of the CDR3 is TGTGCCAGCAGCTTACGACGGGACCCTGGAAACACCATATATTTT.